These 8 T cell receptor beta chains originate from one sample sequenced in a study of early T cells in non-severe SARS-CoV-2 infection. TCRdb reprocessed the 5' RACE reads with MiXCR, giving one entry per CDR3 protein. The sample lists tens of thousands of distinct CDR3 sequences; under 15% were seen once. The sample was whole blood. The receptors come from an adult who was a healthcare worker with PCR-confirmed SARS-CoV-2 infection or an uninfected control (not recorded which).

This clonotype is classed as medium-sized. CDR3 bases: TGCAGCGTCCCGGACGTGTCCGAAGCTTTCTTT. This encodes CSVPDVSEAFF. The V gene is TRBV29-1, the J gene TRBJ1-1, with no clear D. In germline, CDR1 is SQVTM, CDR2 ANQGSEA. The germline V and J ends were trimmed by 6 bases and 8 bases, with 13 bases remaining between them. The CDR3 length is 11 residues.

This clonotype showed up just a few times. The CDR3 reads CASPGQGVYTQYF. The CDR3 nucleotides read TGCGCCAGCCCGGGACAGGGCGTCTATACGCAGTATTTT. The gene calls are TRBV10-2 and TRBJ2-3; 9 positions match TRBD1. The V gene's germline CDR1 is WSHSY and CDR2 SAAADI. This CDR3 is built from 13 residues. The V gene end was trimmed by 8 bases and the J gene end by 7 bases; junction bases not matched to a gene: 7.

CDR3 coding DNA: TGCGCCAGCAGCAAGAACAGGGGGGACGCCGGGGAGCTGTTTTTT. Encoded protein: CASSKNRGDAGELFF. The gene calls are TRBV5-1 and TRBJ2-2; TRBD1 agrees at 8 bases. V shed 4 bases and J 6 bases; nucleotides not matched to a gene: 8. Germline V CDR1 and CDR2: SGHRS, YFSETQ. The CDR3 is made up of 15 amino acids.

The chain is built from TRBV7-2 and TRBJ2-1, with 9 bases fitting TRBD1. V lost 7 bases, J lost 3 bases, and 7 bases stayed unmatched. The CDR3 has 15 residues. In germline, CDR1 is SGHTA, CDR2 FQGNSA. The CDR3 here is CASTRPGQGYNEQFF. In DNA, the CDR3 is TGTGCCAGCACCCGGCCGGGACAGGGCTACAATGAGCAGTTCTTC.

This clonotype was seen only a few times. This rearrangement joins TRBV20-1 to TRBJ2-3; unclear D gene. The CDR3 covers 16 residues. The V end was cut by 6 bases, the J end by 2 bases, with 21 bases between. Germline lookup yields CDR1 DFQATT and CDR2 SNEGSKA (reference sequence). The DNA for the CDR3 is TGCAGTGCCTTAGGCCAATTTACTTCATTCACAGATACGCAGTATTTT. As protein: CSALGQFTSFTDTQYF.

The chain joins TRBV7-3 to TRBJ2-2; D might be TRBD1 (6 bases). Trimming cost V 2 bases and J 6 bases, with 13 bases left between them. The CDR3 sequence is 15 residues long. The germline CDR1 and CDR2 sequences are SGHTA and FQGTGA. CDR3 DNA: TGTGCCAGCAGCTTACAGGGGCAATTGGCCGGGGAGCTGTTTTTT. Protein: CASSLQGQLAGELFF. The full variable domain, with the rest looked up from reference TRBV7-3 and TRBJ2-2, is GAGVSQTPSNKVTEKGKYVELRCDPISGHTALYWYRQSLGQGPEFLIYFQGTGAADDSGLPNDRFFAVRPEGSVSTLKIQRTERGDSAVYLCASSLQGQLAGELFFGEGSRLTVL.

This clonotype occurred many times. The chain has TRBV9 and TRBJ2-3; D remains ambiguous. V dropped 7 bases and J dropped 4 bases, with 13 bases sitting between them. The germline V gene encodes CDR1 SGDLS and CDR2 YYNGEE. The CDR3 extends over 13 amino acids. For the CDR3, the DNA is TGTGCCAGCGCCGACCCACCTCCAGATACGCAGTATTTT. Translation: CASADPPPDTQYF.

The V and J genes are TRBV20-1 and TRBJ1-2, with D unclear. The CDR3 is 14 residues long. V shed 5 bases and J shed 8 bases, with 21 bases lying between them. CDR1 and CDR2 from the germline V gene are DFQATT and SNEGSKA (reference sequence). The CDR3 loop is CSAEPKAFLSGYTF. DNA for the CDR3: TGCAGTGCTGAACCCAAGGCTTTTCTGTCGGGCTACACCTTC.